Below are 29 T cell receptor beta chains sequenced from a single sample in a study of beta chain features in type 1 diabetes. No antigens are known for them. Isolated RNA was reverse transcribed in full, so expressed TCRB transcripts were sequenced. The assay was immunoSEQ multiplex PCR, and TCRdb's table has in-frame clones only and misses some. The sample holds nearly 700,000 clones; about an eighth are singletons and the top ten take roughly 0.022%. General study points: Shorter TCRB CDR3s, moderately but significantly so, marked every one of the four CD4+ subsets in Type 1 diabetes patients.

The sequencing input was naive CD4+ T cells from blood. The receptors stem from a man aged 18-30 years with type 1 diabetes.

This clone came up a few times. CDR3 residues: CASSGQARYTF. The DNA for the CDR3 is TGTGCCAGCAGTGGGCAGGCGAGGTACACCTTC. The J gene is TRBJ1-2, the V gene TRBV25-1; no definite D call. Trimming cost V 4 bases and J 11 bases, with 11 bases left between them. This CDR3 is built from 11 residues. CDR1 and CDR2 (germline): MGHDK, SYGVNS.

Here the CDR3 reads CASSGGQYETQYF. CDR3 sequence (DNA): TGTGCCAGCAGTGGGGGACAGTACGAGACCCAGTACTTC. The chain carries TRBV2 and TRBJ2-5, with 7 bases matching TRBD1. Germline CDR1 is SNHLY and CDR2 is FYNNEI. The CDR3 loop spans 13 amino acids. V lost 4 bases to trimming and J lost 5 bases; unmatched junction nucleotides: 4.

Comment on this clone: Relative to the germline gene, one junction end is altered; a read error may explain this. This chain uses TRBV9 with TRBJ2-2, with D unresolved. The CDR3 loop spans 14 amino acids. Germline V gives CDR1 SGDLS, CDR2 YYNGEE. The CDR3 region is CAGSVARNTGELFF. For the CDR3, the DNA is TGTGCCGGCAGCGTAGCACGGAACACCGGGGAGCTGTTTTTT. The complete variable domain, with remaining parts taken from reference TRBV9 and TRBJ2-2, reads DSGVTQTPKHLITATGQRVTLRCSPRSGDLSVYWYQQSLDQGLQFLIQYYNGEERAKGNILERFSAQQFPDLHSELNLSSLELGDSALYFCAGSVARNTGELFFGEGSRLTVL.

This clone was seen a handful of times. This chain connects TRBV13 to TRBJ1-1; 8 bases fit TRBD1. The CDR3 length is 16 residues. Per the germline V gene, CDR1 is PRHDT and CDR2 is FYEKMQ (reference sequence). Unmatched junction bases numbered 6, after V lost 2 bases and J lost 1 base. CDR3 in amino acids: CASSLFSGTGNTEAFF. CDR3 sequence (DNA): TGTGCCAGCAGCTTATTCTCCGGGACAGGGAACACTGAAGCTTTCTTT.

This clone was observed a few times. The chain couples TRBV27 to TRBJ2-1; TRBD1 might be the D (5 bases). The CDR3 covers 16 residues. V was pared by 0 bases and J by 0 bases, with 9 bases between. Per germline, CDR1 MNHEY and CDR2 SMNVEV (reference sequence). The CDR3 DNA is TGTGCCAGCAGTTTATCTTACAGGAGCTCCTACAATGAGCAGTTCTTC. This translates into CASSLSYRSSYNEQFF.

In its sample, this clone was seen a few times. A read error may produce the germline difference seen at one junction end. The chain is built from TRBV15 and TRBJ2-7; the match to TRBD1 covers 9 bases. Germline values: CDR1 LNHNV, CDR2 YYDKDF (reference sequence). The length of the CDR3 is 16 residues. The CDR3 protein is CATSRDLTLATGGRTF. CDR3 sequence (DNA): TGTGCCACCAGCAGAGATCTCACCCTTGCGACAGGGGGGAGGACGTTC.

This clone was picked up a small number of times. The chain joins TRBV28 to TRBJ2-7, with 9 bases matching TRBD1. CDR1 is MDHEN, CDR2 SYDVKM, per germline. The CDR3 extends over 15 amino acids. V lost 7 bases to trimming and J lost 1 base; unmatched junction nucleotides: 8. CDR3 in amino acids: CASKAPGTGSYEQYF. CDR3 nucleotide sequence: TGTGCCAGCAAAGCACCCGGGACAGGGTCCTACGAGCAGTACTTC.

The rearrangement joins TRBV28 to TRBJ1-2; 7 bases agree with TRBD1. Germline values: CDR1 MDHEN, CDR2 SYDVKM. V trimming: 5 bases; J trimming: 8 bases; junction bases outside the gene matches: 14. CDR3 length equals 15 residues. The CDR3 nucleotides are TGTGCCAGCAGTCCCCCCCCAGGGGGACTATTAGGCTACACCTTC. Translating it yields CASSPPPGGLLGYTF.

The V and J genes are TRBV4-1 and TRBJ2-7; the match to TRBD2 covers 7 bases. Germline-derived CDR1 and CDR2 are MGHRA and YSYEKL. The CDR3 totals 15 residues. With 0 bases clipped from V and 1 base from J, the junction kept 3 bases outside the gene matches. The CDR3: CASSQEGLSSYEQYF. The CDR3 DNA sequence: TGCGCCAGCAGCCAAGAGGGACTATCTTCCTACGAGCAGTACTTC.

This clone appeared a few times. Other nucleotide sequences in the sample specify the same CDR3. This sequence joins TRBV7-9 and TRBJ1-5; D perhaps matches TRBD1 (5 bases). This CDR3 has 15 residues. Germline CDR1 and CDR2: SEHNR and FQNEAQ (reference sequence). V was shortened by 0 bases and J by 5 bases, with 11 bases between the two germline ends. This CDR3 is CASSLALGPDQPQHF. Written as DNA, the CDR3 is TGTGCCAGCAGCTTAGCGTTGGGGCCGGATCAGCCCCAGCATTTT.

This clone was seen more than once but under ten times. The chain employs TRBV23-1 and TRBJ1-5; TRBD1 is a possible D gene (6 bases). TRBV23-1 is an ORF; its function is uncertain. The V end lost 7 bases, the J end lost 0 bases, and 16 bases lay between the germline ends. The CDR3 contains 16 residues. The CDR3 sequence: CASNQGHTYSNQPQHF. In DNA, the CDR3 is TGCGCCAGCAATCAGGGACATACATATAGCAATCAGCCCCAGCATTTT.

This clone came up a few times. This sequence joins TRBV5-1 and TRBJ1-6, with 9 bases identical to TRBD1. The germline gives CDR1 SGHRS, CDR2 YFSETQ. V lost 3 bases, J lost 9 bases, and 7 bases stayed unmatched. The CDR3 runs to 15 residues. The CDR3 region has the DNA TGCGCCAGCAGCTCCAGGACAGGGGTGGCTTCACCCCTCCACTTT. Translation gives CASSSRTGVASPLHF.

Only a few counts were recorded for this clone. This chain joins TRBV4-2 and TRBJ1-6; D gene uncertain. Germline CDR1 is LGHNA and CDR2 is YNFKEQ. Trimming stripped 0 bases from V and 2 bases from J, with 5 bases between. CDR3 length equals 15 residues. The CDR3 protein is CASSQDLTYNSPLHF. The CDR3 DNA reads TGTGCCAGCAGCCAAGATTTGACCTATAATTCACCCCTCCACTTT.

This clone was seen a few times. This chain joins TRBV30 and TRBJ2-3; 14 positions match TRBD2. Trimming at V came to 0 bases and at J to 13 bases, leaving 9 bases not matched to a gene. The CDR3 extends over 15 amino acids. The germline V gene encodes CDR1 GTSNPN and CDR2 SVGIG (reference sequence). CDR3 residues: CAWSVALTSGGAEYF. CDR3 coding DNA: TGTGCCTGGAGTGTGGCCTTGACTAGCGGGGGGGCCGAGTATTTT. The whole variable domain, remainder taken from reference TRBV30 and TRBJ2-3, is SQTIHQWPATLVQPVGSPLSLECTVEGTSNPNLYWYRQAAGRGLQLLFYSVGIGQISSEVPQNLSASRPQDRQFILSSKKLLLSDSGFYLCAWSVALTSGGAEYFGPGTRLTVL.

This clone was seen only a few times. V and J are TRBV5-4 and TRBJ1-2, with D maybe TRBD1 (6 bases). The CDR3 is made up of 13 amino acids. V was clipped by 4 bases and J by 4 bases, with 11 bases between them. Germline CDR1 is SGHNT and CDR2 is YYREEE (reference sequence). CDR3 nucleotides: TGTGCCAGCAGCCTGGACAGCCTCTATGGCTACACCTTC. Encoded protein: CASSLDSLYGYTF. The full variable domain, completed using reference TRBV5-4 and TRBJ1-2, is ETGVTQSPTHLIKTRGQQVTLRCSSQSGHNTVSWYQQALGQGPQFIFQYYREEENGRGNFPPRFSGLQFPNYSSELNVNALELDDSALYLCASSLDSLYGYTFGSGTRLTVV.

A single count supports this clone. The chain has TRBV30 and TRBJ1-3, with a weak D call TRBD1 (5 bases). The length of the CDR3 is 12 residues. The germline V and J ends were trimmed by 7 bases and 0 bases, with 7 bases remaining between them. Germline-derived CDR1 and CDR2 are GTSNPN and SVGIG (reference sequence). The CDR3 spells CALTDSGNTIYF. Here the CDR3 DNA reads TGTGCCTTGACAGACTCTGGAAACACCATATATTTT.

The chain couples TRBV28 to TRBJ2-3, with 8 bases that match TRBD1. Germline CDR1 and CDR2: MDHEN and SYDVKM. This CDR3 has 14 amino acids. Trimming at V came to 6 bases and at J to 5 bases, leaving 7 bases not matched to a gene. The chain's CDR3 is CASSEGTGGDTQYF. The CDR3 bases are TGTGCCAGCAGCGAAGGGACAGGAGGAGATACGCAGTATTTT.

A remark on this clone: Other DNA sequences in this specimen translate into the identical CDR3. The chain carries TRBV9 and TRBJ2-5, with 9 bases that match TRBD2. Germline CDR1 SGDLS, CDR2 YYNGEE. Trimming removed 0 bases from V and 2 bases from J; junction bases left unmatched: 2. This CDR3 has 15 residues. Written as DNA, the CDR3 is TGTGCCAGCAGCGTAGCTAGCGGGGTTCAAGAGACCCAGTACTTC. Protein: CASSVASGVQETQYF.

The chain joins TRBV7-9 to TRBJ2-5; D is unclear. The germline V and J ends were trimmed by 5 bases and 5 bases, with 9 bases remaining between them. Germline V lookup: CDR1 SEHNR, CDR2 FQNEAQ (reference sequence). This CDR3 region has 12 residues. The CDR3 coding sequence is TGTGCCAGCAGCCTGATGCCGGAGACCCAGTACTTC. It specifies CASSLMPETQYF. The full variable domain, with the rest looked up from reference TRBV7-9 and TRBJ2-5, is DTGVSQNPRHKITKRGQNVTFRCDPISEHNRLYWYRQTLGQGPEFLTYFQNEAQLEKSRLLSDRFSAERPKGSFSTLEIQRTEQGDSAMYLCASSLMPETQYFGPGTRLLVL.

This clone showed up just a few times. Other DNA sequences in the sample encode the same CDR3. The chain uses TRBV18 and TRBJ1-1; D gene uncertain. Germline assignment: CDR1 KGHSH and CDR2 LQKENI. This CDR3 contains 13 residues. V shed 2 bases and J shed 0 bases, with 4 bases lying between them. The CDR3, as DNA: TGTGCCAGCTCACCAACCGTGAACACTGAAGCTTTCTTT. Amino acids: CASSPTVNTEAFF.

The V call is TRBV2, the J call TRBJ1-6; D is unresolved. The germline V and J ends were trimmed by 1 base and 2 bases, with 6 bases remaining between them. From germline, CDR1 is SNHLY and CDR2 FYNNEI. The CDR3 is made up of 15 amino acids. The CDR3 is CASSEDSPYNSPLHF. The CDR3, as DNA: TGTGCCAGCAGTGAAGACAGTCCCTATAATTCACCCCTCCACTTT.

This clone was found a few times. The J gene is TRBJ2-5, the V gene TRBV10-3; 9 positions agree with TRBD2. The trim removed 6 bases at V and 2 bases at J, leaving 13 bases unmatched. The CDR3 has 17 residues. From germline, CDR1 is ENHRY and CDR2 SYGVKD. The DNA for the CDR3 is TGTGCCATCAGCCGCAGCGGGGGGAACTCAAATCAAGAGACCCAGTACTTC. This sequence encodes CAISRSGGNSNQETQYF.

This clone was seen only a few times. The chain is built from TRBV6-1 and TRBJ1-1; 7 nucleotides line up with TRBD1. This CDR3 is built from 14 residues. V lost 4 bases to trimming and J lost 3 bases; unmatched junction nucleotides: 5. The germline V gene has CDR1 MNHNS and CDR2 SASEGT. CDR3 in amino acids: CASSGQGQYTEAFF. In nucleotides, the CDR3 is TGTGCCAGCAGTGGACAGGGCCAGTACACTGAAGCTTTCTTT.

A few counts support this clone. V usage is TRBV5-6 and J usage is TRBJ1-5; D is unresolved. This CDR3 region has 13 residues. Looked up from germline, CDR1 is SGHDT and CDR2 is YYEEEE. The V end lost 1 base, the J end lost 4 bases, and 6 bases lay between the germline ends. This CDR3 is CASSLLGNQPQHF. In DNA, the CDR3 is TGTGCCAGCAGCTTGCTGGGAAATCAGCCCCAGCATTTT.

This clone has just a few counts. This chain links TRBV5-6 with TRBJ1-2; D is unclear. V gave up 0 bases and J gave up 5 bases, with 14 bases separating them. This CDR3 is 15 amino acids long. Germline V CDR1 and CDR2: SGHDT, YYEEEE. The CDR3 nucleotides read TGTGCCAGCAGCTTGGCTGGTGGGGAGTGGTATGGCTACACCTTC. It is translated as CASSLAGGEWYGYTF.

There are a few counts of this clone. This rearrangement joins TRBV15 to TRBJ1-1; no firm D call. Germline V CDR1 and CDR2: LNHNV, YYDKDF (reference sequence). V lost 0 bases, J lost 9 bases, and 14 bases lay in between. The CDR3 spans 14 residues. In nucleotides, the CDR3 is TGTGCCACCAGCAGAGATCTGGCAGAAAGTCAAGCTTTCTTT. Its translation: CATSRDLAESQAFF.

This clone was picked up a small number of times. The sample has other DNA sequences that encode this CDR3 too. V is TRBV28 and J is TRBJ2-7; no clear D. Per the germline V gene, CDR1 is MDHEN and CDR2 is SYDVKM. The CDR3 consists of 11 residues. Trimming removed 3 bases at V and 4 bases at J, with 4 bases between. This CDR3 is CASSLGYEQYF. The CDR3 DNA is TGTGCCAGCAGTTTGGGTTACGAGCAGTACTTC.

As DNA, the CDR3 is TGCAGTGCTAAAGGTAACACTGAAGCTTTCTTT. As protein: CSAKGNTEAFF. The V gene is TRBV20-1, the J gene TRBJ1-1, with D hard to call. Trimming left V 4 bases short and J 2 bases short, with 5 bases between. Per germline, CDR1 DFQATT and CDR2 SNEGSKA (reference sequence). The CDR3 consists of 11 residues.

This clone turned up a few times. This chain uses TRBV5-1 with TRBJ2-1; D gene unclear. The V end lost 1 base, the J end lost 0 bases, and 11 bases lay between the germline ends. This CDR3 is built from 16 residues. CDR1 is SGHRS and CDR2 is YFSETQ in the germline V gene. The CDR3 DNA sequence: TGCGCCAGCAGCTTGCAAGGGCAGGCCTCCTACAATGAGCAGTTCTTC. It is translated as CASSLQGQASYNEQFF.